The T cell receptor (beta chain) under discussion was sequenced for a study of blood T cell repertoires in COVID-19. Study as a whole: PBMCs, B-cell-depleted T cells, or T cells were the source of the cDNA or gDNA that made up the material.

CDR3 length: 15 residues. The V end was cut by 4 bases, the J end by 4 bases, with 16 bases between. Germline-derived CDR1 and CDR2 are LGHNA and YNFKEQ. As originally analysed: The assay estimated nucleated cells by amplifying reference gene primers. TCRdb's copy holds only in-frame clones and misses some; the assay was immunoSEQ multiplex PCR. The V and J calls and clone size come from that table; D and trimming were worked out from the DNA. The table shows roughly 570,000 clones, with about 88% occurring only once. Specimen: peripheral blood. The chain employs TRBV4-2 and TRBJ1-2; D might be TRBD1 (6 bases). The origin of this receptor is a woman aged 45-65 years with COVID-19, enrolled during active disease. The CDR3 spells CASSLDSSQGYGYTF. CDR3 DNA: TGTGCCAGCAGCCTGGACTCGTCACAGGGCTATGGCTACACCTTC.